The 15 T cell receptor beta chains given below trace back to one sample, sequenced in a study of radiotherapy plus CTLA-4 blockade in lung cancer listed by TCRdb under 2018. Library method: the immunoSEQ multiplex PCR assay. TCRdb re-hosts the immuneACCESS table, in-frame sequences only. Its copies lack some clones; in the studies checked, an unresolved V gene accounts for under half of them, and the cause for the rest is not known. The sample table shows 50,000 to 65,000 clones, and roughly 77% are seen once. 8.5% of the sample is in the top ten clones. This specimen was peripheral blood, taken from a patient treated with radiotherapy plus ipilimumab. The receptors shown here come from a human donor with non-small cell lung cancer who had a complete response to radiotherapy plus ipilimumab.

The V and J genes are TRBV18 and TRBJ2-7; TRBD2 might be the D (6 bases). The V end was cut by 3 bases, the J end by 5 bases, with 14 bases between. From germline, CDR1 is KGHSH and CDR2 LQKENI. The CDR3 is made up of 14 amino acids. In nucleotides, the CDR3 is TGTGCCAGCTCACCTCCCTCCTGGGGGGACGAGCAGTACTTC. As protein: CASSPPSWGDEQYF.

The CDR3 region is CASSQGGGFGNSPLHF. As DNA, the CDR3 is TGCGCCAGCAGCCAGGGGGGGGGTTTTGGGAATTCACCCCTCCACTTT. The chain is built from TRBV4-3 and TRBJ1-6; possibly TRBD1 for D (5 bases). Trimming cost V 3 bases and J 7 bases, with 16 bases left between them. The CDR3 consists of 16 residues. Germline values: CDR1 LGHNA, CDR2 YSLEER.

This clone was seen more than once but under ten times. The chain uses TRBV7-9 and TRBJ1-2, with D perhaps TRBD1 (6 bases). With 5 bases removed from V and 3 bases from J, the gap between germline ends came to 16 bases. The CDR3 sequence is 15 residues long. Per the germline V gene, CDR1 is SEHNR and CDR2 is FQNEAQ (reference sequence). As DNA, the CDR3 is TGTGCCAGCAGCCCCCGCCGGGACAAGGACTATGGCTACACCTTC. Amino acids: CASSPRRDKDYGYTF.

The chain combines TRBV18 with TRBJ1-2, with D possibly matching TRBD1 (6 bases). The CDR3 contains 12 residues. The V and J ends lost 2 bases and 6 bases respectively, with 7 bases between them. CDR1 is KGHSH, CDR2 LQKENI, per germline. The CDR3 DNA reads as TGTGCCAGCTCACCAAACAGGGATGGCTACACCTTC. This codes for CASSPNRDGYTF. The entire variable domain, with the rest obtained from reference TRBV18 and TRBJ1-2, is as follows: NAGVMQNPRHLVRRRGQEARLRCSPMKGHSHVYWYRQLPEEGLKFMVYLQKENIIDESGMPKERFSAEFPKEGPSILRIQQVVRGDSAAYFCASSPNRDGYTFGSGTRLTVV.

The chain combines TRBV10-3 with TRBJ2-1; perhaps TRBD1 as D (6 bases). Trimming took off 11 bases at V and 0 bases at J, with 14 bases between the two ends. The CDR3 consists of 14 residues. Germline CDR1 and CDR2: ENHRY and SYGVKD. CDR3 bases: TGTGCCTCCTACAGGGATAGCTCCTACAATGAGCAGTTCTTC. Amino acids: CASYRDSSYNEQFF.

The sample holds one count of this clone. The chain joins TRBV15 to TRBJ2-1; perhaps TRBD1 as D (5 bases). The CDR3 sequence is 17 residues long. Germline V lookup: CDR1 LNHNV, CDR2 YYDKDF (reference sequence). V was clipped by 3 bases and J by 4 bases, with 19 bases between them. CDR3 region: CATSSRNRLQSYNEQFF. As DNA, the CDR3 is TGTGCCACCAGCAGCAGAAACAGGCTCCAAAGTTACAATGAGCAGTTCTTC.

The V gene is TRBV5-1, the J gene TRBJ2-2; TRBD1 matches 7 bases. Losses at the gene ends were 3 bases for V and 6 bases for J; bases not matched to a gene: 14. In germline, CDR1 is SGHRS, CDR2 YFSETQ. CDR3 length equals 17 residues. CDR3 protein: CASSSRLGGGVAGELFF. The CDR3 DNA reads as TGCGCCAGCAGCTCCCGGTTAGGGGGCGGAGTGGCCGGGGAGCTGTTTTTT.

The J gene is TRBJ2-3, the V gene TRBV10-3; TRBD2 matches at 8 bases. V trimming: 7 bases; J trimming: 1 base; junction bases outside the gene matches: 4. The CDR3 loop spans 14 amino acids. The germline gives CDR1 ENHRY, CDR2 SYGVKD. The CDR3 sequence is CAIMDSGGTDTQYF. The CDR3 DNA reads as TGTGCCATCATGGATAGCGGGGGCACAGATACGCAGTATTTT.

This chain joins TRBV28 and TRBJ2-7; 9 bases map to TRBD1. CDR1 MDHEN and CDR2 SYDVKM come from the germline V gene. The CDR3 covers 13 residues. V trimming: 7 bases; J trimming: 3 bases; junction bases outside the gene matches: 4. The CDR3 loop reads CASIGQGRYEQYF. The CDR3 DNA is TGTGCCAGCATAGGACAGGGGCGCTACGAGCAGTACTTC.

The rearrangement joins TRBV30 to TRBJ1-2; 7 bases map to TRBD1. The CDR3 extends over 13 amino acids. Trimming took 5 bases from V and 6 from J; bases not matched to a gene: 9. Germline CDR1 is GTSNPN and CDR2 is SVGIG (reference sequence). CDR3 in DNA: TGTGCCTGGGGCTCGGCACAGGGGCATGGCTACACCTTC. This translates into CAWGSAQGHGYTF.

A single count supports this clone. The gene calls are TRBV10-1 and TRBJ2-1, with D maybe TRBD2 (6 bases). Deletions cut 2 bases from V and 3 bases from J, with 11 bases between. CDR1 is WNHNN and CDR2 is SYGVQD in the germline V gene (reference sequence). There are 15 residues in the CDR3. DNA of the CDR3: TGCGCCAGCAGTGAGAATCCGGGGGTCTACAATGAGCAGTTCTTC. Protein sequence: CASSENPGVYNEQFF.

This clone was observed a single time. The V and J genes are TRBV30 and TRBJ1-2; D call uncertain. The CDR3 is made up of 12 amino acids. V was shortened by 3 bases and J by 8 bases, with 13 bases between the two germline ends. Per germline, CDR1 GTSNPN and CDR2 SVGIG (reference sequence). CDR3 loop: CAWRGRGRGYTF. In nucleotides, the CDR3 is TGTGCCTGGAGAGGTCGGGGTAGGGGCTACACCTTC.

The chain uses TRBV6-5 and TRBJ1-2, with D maybe TRBD1 (5 bases). CDR1 is MNHEY and CDR2 is SVGAGI in the germline V gene. V gave up 5 bases and J gave up 7 bases, with 11 bases separating them. The CDR3 consists of 12 residues. The CDR3 spells CASSRDSSGYTF. The CDR3 nucleotides are TGTGCCAGCAGTCGCGACAGTAGTGGCTACACCTTC.

The chain couples TRBV4-1 to TRBJ1-3, with D tentatively TRBD1 (5 bases). In germline, CDR1 is MGHRA, CDR2 YSYEKL. This CDR3 has 18 residues. V was trimmed by 1 base and J by 2 bases, leaving 18 bases between them. The CDR3 loop is CASSQGQGGRSAGNTIYF. In DNA, the CDR3 is TGCGCCAGCAGCCAAGGGCAGGGCGGAAGGTCGGCTGGAAACACCATATATTTT.

The J gene is TRBJ2-7, the V gene TRBV2; 8 bases agree with TRBD1. Germline loops: CDR1 SNHLY, CDR2 FYNNEI. The CDR3 runs to 13 residues. Losses at the gene ends were 6 bases for V and 6 bases for J; bases not matched to a gene: 7. The CDR3 spells CASRLGQGGEQYV. The CDR3 DNA follows: TGTGCCAGCAGACTAGGACAGGGCGGCGAGCAGTACGTC.